This is a list of T cell receptor beta chains from one sample in a study of T cell responses to AZD1222 COVID-19 vaccine. Measured with immunoSEQ multiplex PCR; TCRdb has only the in-frame clones, and not every one. The sample yields under 130,000 clones, around 90% seen once. The sequenced sample was peripheral blood, obtained 28 days after the second AZD1222 dose. The receptors come from an adult who received the AZD1222 COVID-19 vaccine. Each CDR3 is given with its conserved first and last residue. A D gene is named only where the DNA matches it firmly. The size entry is marked missing in some rows and otherwise reads once, few, many or a size class.

V gene: TRBV6-5; clone size: .; J gene: TRBJ2-1; D gene: .; CDR3 DNA: TGTGCCAGCAGTTATCAGGGGTATGAGCAGTTCTTC; CDR3 protein: CASSYQGYEQFF
V gene: TRBV15; clone size: .; J gene: TRBJ2-3; D gene: TRBD2; CDR3 DNA: TGTGCCACCAGCATAGCGGGAGTATCAGATACGCAGTATTTT; CDR3 protein: CATSIAGVSDTQYF
V gene: TRBV9; clone size: .; J gene: TRBJ1-5; D gene: .; CDR3 DNA: TGTGCCAGCAGCTCCGGGTCTCATAGCAATCAGCCCCAGCATTTT; CDR3 protein: CASSSGSHSNQPQHF
V gene: TRBV9; clone size: .; J gene: TRBJ2-5; D gene: .; CDR3 DNA: TGTGCCAGCAGCGACCAAGACCAAGAGACCCAGTACTTC; CDR3 protein: CASSDQDQETQYF
V gene: TRBV6-2/TRBV6-3; clone size: .; J gene: TRBJ2-1; D gene: .; CDR3 DNA: TGTGCCAGCAGTTACCGGCAATCCCCCCATGAGCAGTTCTTC; CDR3 protein: CASSYRQSPHEQFF
V gene: TRBV15; clone size: .; J gene: TRBJ2-3; D gene: .; CDR3 DNA: TGTGCCACCAGCAGAGATCTGGACGATACGCAGTATTTT; CDR3 protein: CATSRDLDDTQYF
V gene: TRBV10-3; clone size: .; J gene: TRBJ1-2; D gene: .; CDR3 DNA: TGTGCCATCAGTGCAGGGATGTCGGGTGGCTACACCTTC; CDR3 protein: CAISAGMSGGYTF
V gene: TRBV24-1; clone size: .; J gene: TRBJ2-1; D gene: TRBD2; CDR3 DNA: TGTGCCACCAGTGATTTAAGCGGGAGCAATGATGAGCAGTTCTTC; CDR3 protein: CATSDLSGSNDEQFF
V gene: TRBV4-1; clone size: .; J gene: TRBJ2-2; D gene: .; CDR3 DNA: TGCGCCAGCAGCCCATTACCCCAGGGCCTGGCCACCGGGGAGCTGTTTTTT; CDR3 protein: CASSPLPQGLATGELFF
V gene: TRBV10-3; clone size: .; J gene: TRBJ1-3; D gene: .; CDR3 DNA: TGTGCCATCAGTGACAGCTTTTCTGGAAACACCATATATTTT; CDR3 protein: CAISDSFSGNTIYF
V gene: TRBV5-1; clone size: .; J gene: TRBJ1-1; D gene: .; CDR3 DNA: TGCGCCAGCAGCTTAGGATTCCCGACAGCGAACACTGAAGCTTTCTTT; CDR3 protein: CASSLGFPTANTEAFF
V gene: TRBV3-1/TRBV3-2; clone size: .; J gene: TRBJ1-4; D gene: TRBD1; CDR3 DNA: TGTGCCAGCAGCCAAGGCGCCAGGGGGAATGAAAAACTGTTTTTT; CDR3 protein: CASSQGARGNEKLFF
V gene: TRBV20-1; clone size: .; J gene: TRBJ1-1; D gene: .; CDR3 DNA: TGCAGTGCTAGTGGCGGGGTGAACATGAACACTGAAGCTTTCTTT; CDR3 protein: CSASGGVNMNTEAFF
V gene: TRBV19; clone size: few; J gene: TRBJ1-5; D gene: .; CDR3 DNA: TGTGCCAGTAGTGGGGGCTCAACCGCCCAGCATTTT; CDR3 protein: CASSGGSTAQHF
V gene: TRBV19; clone size: once; J gene: TRBJ2-1; D gene: TRBD2; CDR3 DNA: TGTGCCAGTAGTATCCTTAAAACTAGCGTCGATGAGCAGTTCTTC; CDR3 protein: CASSILKTSVDEQFF
V gene: TRBV30; clone size: .; J gene: TRBJ1-1; D gene: TRBD1; CDR3 DNA: TGTGCTCTGGACAGGGGAGGAATCACTGAAGCTTTCTTT; CDR3 protein: CALDRGGITEAFF
V gene: TRBV14; clone size: few; J gene: TRBJ2-4; D gene: .; CDR3 DNA: TGTGCCAGCAGCCCGGGAACAGGGCGACCACAGTACTTC; CDR3 protein: CASSPGTGRPQYF
V gene: TRBV6-2/TRBV6-3; clone size: .; J gene: TRBJ1-1; D gene: .; CDR3 DNA: TGTGCCAGCAGTTACTGGAACACTGAAGCTTTCTTT; CDR3 protein: CASSYWNTEAFF
V gene: TRBV19; clone size: .; J gene: TRBJ2-5; D gene: TRBD2; CDR3 DNA: TGTGCCAGTAGTAGTGGGGGAGGGCAAGAGACCCAGTACTTC; CDR3 protein: CASSSGGGQETQYF
V gene: TRBV6-1; clone size: .; J gene: TRBJ2-1; D gene: .; CDR3 DNA: TGTGCCAGCAGTGAGCTCGGTGGAGGGAGTGAGCAGTTCTTC; CDR3 protein: CASSELGGGSEQFF
V gene: TRBV5-1; clone size: .; J gene: TRBJ2-1; D gene: TRBD2; CDR3 DNA: TGCGCCAGCAGCTTCGGTAGGCGGGAGGGGAACAATGAGCAGTTCTTC; CDR3 protein: CASSFGRREGNNEQFF
V gene: TRBV9; clone size: .; J gene: TRBJ2-1; D gene: .; CDR3 DNA: TGTGCCAGCAGCCCAAAGGGGGTGGGGGCTGGGCCCCTCTCCTACAATGAGCAGTTCTTC; CDR3 protein: CASSPKGVGAGPLSYNEQFF
V gene: TRBV3-1/TRBV3-2; clone size: .; J gene: TRBJ1-6; D gene: .; CDR3 DNA: TGTGCCAGCAGCCAAGTTATAGACTCAGCGCCCCTCCACTTT; CDR3 protein: CASSQVIDSAPLHF
V gene: TRBV30; clone size: .; J gene: TRBJ1-2; D gene: .; CDR3 DNA: TGTGCCTGGAGTGCTGCAGGGGTCGGCTACACCTTC; CDR3 protein: CAWSAAGVGYTF
V gene: TRBV5-1; clone size: .; J gene: TRBJ1-2; D gene: .; CDR3 DNA: TGCGCCAGCAGCCCTCACGGAGGATCCTATGGCTACACCTTC; CDR3 protein: CASSPHGGSYGYTF
V gene: TRBV6-5; clone size: .; J gene: TRBJ1-1; D gene: .; CDR3 DNA: TGTGCTACAGCCCGGGACCCCAGTAGGAACACTGAAGCTTTCTTT; CDR3 protein: CATARDPSRNTEAFF
V gene: TRBV6-5; clone size: .; J gene: TRBJ1-5; D gene: .; CDR3 DNA: TGTGCCAGCAGTTACAAGGGTTATAGCAATCAGCCCCAGCATTTT; CDR3 protein: CASSYKGYSNQPQHF
V gene: TRBV5-4; clone size: once; J gene: TRBJ1-1; D gene: .; CDR3 DNA: TGTGCCAGCAGCTCTATAACGATGAACACTGAAGCTTTCTTT; CDR3 protein: CASSSITMNTEAFF
V gene: TRBV6-2/TRBV6-3; clone size: .; J gene: TRBJ1-2; D gene: .; CDR3 DNA: TGTGCCAGCAGTTACCAAGGCTATGGCTACACCTTC; CDR3 protein: CASSYQGYGYTF
V gene: TRBV1; clone size: .; J gene: TRBJ1-5; D gene: .; CDR3 DNA: TGCACCAGCAGCCTCCGCAGGGGTGATCAGCCCCAGCATTTT; CDR3 protein: CTSSLRRGDQPQHF
V gene: TRBV6-6; clone size: .; J gene: TRBJ2-1; D gene: .; CDR3 DNA: TGTGCCAGCAGTTACTTCTACAATGAGCAGTTCTTC; CDR3 protein: CASSYFYNEQFF
V gene: TRBV19; clone size: .; J gene: TRBJ2-3; D gene: .; CDR3 DNA: TGTGCCAGTAGTATAAAGTTAGCAGGATATACGCAGTATTTT; CDR3 protein: CASSIKLAGYTQYF
V gene: TRBV3-1/TRBV3-2; clone size: once; J gene: TRBJ2-7; D gene: TRBD2; CDR3 DNA: TGTGCCAGCAGCCAAGAACTAGCGGGAGGGCTGTCCGAGCAGTACTTC; CDR3 protein: CASSQELAGGLSEQYF
V gene: TRBV2; clone size: .; J gene: TRBJ2-1; D gene: TRBD2; CDR3 DNA: TGTGCCAGCAGTTATGGACTAGCGGGAGGATCCTACAATGAGCAGTTCTTC; CDR3 protein: CASSYGLAGGSYNEQFF
V gene: TRBV28; clone size: once; J gene: TRBJ1-2; D gene: .; CDR3 DNA: TGTGCCAGCAGTTTGGGCGGGGCTTTATATGGCTACACCTTC; CDR3 protein: CASSLGGALYGYTF